This T cell receptor (beta chain) was sequenced in a study of blood T cell repertoires in COVID-19. Study overall: Sources were T cells, B-cell-depleted T cells, or PBMCs; the material itself was cDNA or gDNA.

Those enrolled, adults aged roughly 18 to 95 years, came from 25 or so US areas. The ends were cut back, 5 bases at V and 3 bases at J, with 19 bases in the middle. There are 16 residues in the CDR3. Germline CDR1 is SGHVS and CDR2 is FQNEAQ. In the authors' methods: Counts of nucleated cells, estimated from reference gene primer amplification, were obtained. Generated by immunoSEQ multiplex PCR, the TCRdb table keeps only in-frame clones and is missing some. V, J and clone size derive from that table, while D and trimming were established from the DNA sequence. The sample has 150,000 or so clones, around 89% seen once.

Sequencing used PBMCs or T cells enriched from blood (not recorded which). This receptor was obtained from a woman between 50 and 59 years old who had recovered from COVID-19. The chain employs TRBV7-8 and TRBJ1-1, with D tentatively TRBD1 (6 bases). The CDR3 nucleotides are TGTGCCAGCAGCCTGGCGGCGGCAGGGGTTTACACTGAAGCTTTCTTT. This encodes CASSLAAAGVYTEAFF.